The sequence of this T cell receptor (beta chain) was determined in a study of Siglec-9 on CD8 T cells in melanoma. Points from the study as a whole: An effector memory CD8+ T-cell subset seemingly accumulating in melanoma was reportedly marked and regulated by Siglec-9.

Assay used: immunoSEQ multiplex PCR; TCRdb lists only in-frame clones, some missing. Of 29,000 or so clones listed, less than 85% are singletons. For this clone: Its antigen is still unknown.

This receptor was obtained from a human donor in good health. Sequenced input: Siglec-9- CD8+ T cells sorted from blood.

DNA of the CDR3: TGTGCCAGCAGCTCCCCCGGACAGACTGCAACTAATGAAAAACTGTTTTTT. Protein: CASSSPGQTATNEKLFF. The V call is TRBV7-9, the J call TRBJ1-4; TRBD1 is a possible D gene (6 bases). This CDR3 has 17 amino acids. Germline V gene sequence: CDR1 SEHNR, CDR2 FQNEAQ (reference sequence). The V and J ends lost 4 bases and 0 bases respectively, with 15 bases between them.